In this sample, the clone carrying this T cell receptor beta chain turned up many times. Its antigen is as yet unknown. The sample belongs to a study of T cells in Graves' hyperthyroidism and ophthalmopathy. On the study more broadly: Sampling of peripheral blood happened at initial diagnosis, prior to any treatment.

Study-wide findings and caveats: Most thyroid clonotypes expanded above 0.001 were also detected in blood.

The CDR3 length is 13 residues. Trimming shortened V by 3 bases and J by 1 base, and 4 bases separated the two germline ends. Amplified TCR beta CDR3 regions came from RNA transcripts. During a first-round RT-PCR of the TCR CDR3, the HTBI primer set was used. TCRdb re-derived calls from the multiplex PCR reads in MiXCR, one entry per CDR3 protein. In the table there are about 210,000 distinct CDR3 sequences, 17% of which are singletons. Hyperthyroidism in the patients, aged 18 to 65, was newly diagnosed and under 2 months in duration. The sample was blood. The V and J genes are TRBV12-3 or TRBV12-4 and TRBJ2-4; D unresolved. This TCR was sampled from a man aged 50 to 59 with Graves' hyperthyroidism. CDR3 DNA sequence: TGTGCCAGCAGTTTTCGGGCCAAAAACATTCAGTACTTC. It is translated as CASSFRAKNIQYF.